This T cell receptor (beta chain) was obtained from a study of blood T cell repertoires in COVID-19. Whole-study context: The samples span acute and convalescent COVID-19 from the United States, Italy and Spain. PBMCs, B-cell-depleted T cells, or T cells provided the cDNA or gDNA that made up the material.

This CDR3 has 15 residues. Germline V gene sequence: CDR1 KGHDR, CDR2 SFDVKD. Trimming removed 5 bases at V and 1 base at J, with 13 bases between. This clone was observed a handful of times. In the authors' methods: Reference gene primer amplification in the assay estimated nucleated cell counts. Some clones are missing from TCRdb's copy, which holds only in-frame ones; the method was immunoSEQ multiplex PCR. V, J and clone size are those of that table, while D and trimming were read from the DNA. The sample includes some 100,000 clones, more than 65% seen only once; the top ten take roughly 25%. Sequencing was carried out using peripheral blood. V gene TRBV24-1 combines with J gene TRBJ1-2; D uncertain. The sequence was obtained from an elderly man with active or convalescent COVID-19. CDR3 nucleotides: TGTGCCACCAGTGCGGGAGCTTCGGTTAACTATGGCTACACCTTC. It yields the protein CATSAGASVNYGYTF.